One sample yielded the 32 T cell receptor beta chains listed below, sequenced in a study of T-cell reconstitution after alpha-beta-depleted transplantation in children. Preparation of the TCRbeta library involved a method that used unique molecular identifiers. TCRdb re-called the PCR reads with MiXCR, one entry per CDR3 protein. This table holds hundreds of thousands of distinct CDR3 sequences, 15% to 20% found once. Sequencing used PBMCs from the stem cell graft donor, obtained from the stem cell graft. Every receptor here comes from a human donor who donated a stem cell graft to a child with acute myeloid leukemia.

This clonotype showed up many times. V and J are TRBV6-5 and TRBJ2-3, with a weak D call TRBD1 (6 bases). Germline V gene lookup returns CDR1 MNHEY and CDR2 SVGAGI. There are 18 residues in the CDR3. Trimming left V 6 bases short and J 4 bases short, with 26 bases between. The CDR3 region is CASSPYDSPGVESDTQYF. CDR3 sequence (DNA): TGTGCCAGCAGCCCTTACGATTCGCCAGGGGTAGAGTCAGATACGCAGTATTTT.

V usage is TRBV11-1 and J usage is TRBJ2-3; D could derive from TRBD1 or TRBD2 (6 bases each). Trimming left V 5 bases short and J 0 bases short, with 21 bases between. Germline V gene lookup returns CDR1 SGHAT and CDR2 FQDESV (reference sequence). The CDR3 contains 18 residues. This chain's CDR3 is CASSGQGRREFSTDTQYF. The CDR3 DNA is TGTGCCAGCAGCGGTCAGGGGCGGAGGGAGTTTAGCACAGATACGCAGTATTTT.

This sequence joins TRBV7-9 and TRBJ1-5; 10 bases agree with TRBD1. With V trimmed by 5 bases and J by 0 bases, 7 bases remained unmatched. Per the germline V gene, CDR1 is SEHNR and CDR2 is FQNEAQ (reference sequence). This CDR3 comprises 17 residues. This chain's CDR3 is CASSLGTGDYSNQPQHF. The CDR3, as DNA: TGTGCCAGCAGCCTAGGGACAGGGGATTATAGCAATCAGCCCCAGCATTTT.

In DNA form, the CDR3 reads TGTGCCACCCTTAGGGGTAATGAGCAGTTCTTC. This codes for CATLRGNEQFF. This chain connects TRBV12-3 or TRBV12-4 to TRBJ2-1, with D perhaps matching TRBD1 (5 bases). Trimming pared 10 bases from V and 7 bases from J, leaving 11 bases between. There are 11 residues in the CDR3.

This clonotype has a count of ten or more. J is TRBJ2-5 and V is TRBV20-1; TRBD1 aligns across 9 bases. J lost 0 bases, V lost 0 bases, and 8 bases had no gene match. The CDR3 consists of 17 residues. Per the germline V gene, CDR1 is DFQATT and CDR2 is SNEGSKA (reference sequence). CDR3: CSARDDWGQGHQETQYF. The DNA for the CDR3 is TGCAGTGCTAGAGACGATTGGGGACAGGGACACCAAGAGACCCAGTACTTC.

The CDR3 protein is CASSLEVGGDEQYF. In nucleotides, the CDR3 is TGTGCCAGCAGCCTCGAAGTAGGGGGCGACGAGCAGTACTTC. The chain combines TRBV7-9 with TRBJ2-7; the match to TRBD1 covers 7 bases. CDR3 length: 14 amino acids. Germline loops: CDR1 SEHNR, CDR2 FQNEAQ (reference sequence). V dropped 5 bases and J dropped 5; count of bases not matched to a gene: 9.

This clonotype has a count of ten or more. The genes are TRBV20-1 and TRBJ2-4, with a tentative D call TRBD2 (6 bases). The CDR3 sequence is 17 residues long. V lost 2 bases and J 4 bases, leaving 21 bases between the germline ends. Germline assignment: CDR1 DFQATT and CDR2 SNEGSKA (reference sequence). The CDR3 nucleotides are TGCAGTGCTAGAAGGCCCATGAGTATGCGGGAAAAAAACATTCAGTACTTC. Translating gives CSARRPMSMREKNIQYF.

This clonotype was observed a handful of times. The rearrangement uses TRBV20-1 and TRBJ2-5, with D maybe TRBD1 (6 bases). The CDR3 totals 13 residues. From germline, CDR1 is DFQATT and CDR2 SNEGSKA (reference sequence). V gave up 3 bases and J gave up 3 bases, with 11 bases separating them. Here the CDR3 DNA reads TGCAGTGCTAGCACAGGGTCCGAAGAGACCCAGTACTTC. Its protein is CSASTGSEETQYF.

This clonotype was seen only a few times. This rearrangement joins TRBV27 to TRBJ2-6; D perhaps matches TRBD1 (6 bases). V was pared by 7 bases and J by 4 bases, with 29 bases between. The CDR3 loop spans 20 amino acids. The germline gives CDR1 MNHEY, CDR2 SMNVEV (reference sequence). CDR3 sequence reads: CASTTTTGIAGVTGANVLTF. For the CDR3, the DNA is TGTGCCAGCACCACCACGACCGGAATAGCAGGGGTAACAGGGGCCAACGTCCTGACTTTC.

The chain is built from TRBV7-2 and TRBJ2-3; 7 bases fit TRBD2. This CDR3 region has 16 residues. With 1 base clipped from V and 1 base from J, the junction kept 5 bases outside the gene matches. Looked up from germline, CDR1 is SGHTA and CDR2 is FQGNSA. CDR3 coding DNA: TGTGCCAGCAGCTTAGGAGCGGGGAAGGGCACAGATACGCAGTATTTT. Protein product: CASSLGAGKGTDTQYF. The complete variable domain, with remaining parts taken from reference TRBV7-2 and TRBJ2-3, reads GAGVSQSPSNKVTEKGKDVELRCDPISGHTALYWYRQSLGQGLEFLIYFQGNSAPDKSGLPSDRFSAERTGGSVSTLTIQRTQQEDSAVYLCASSLGAGKGTDTQYFGPGTRLTVL.

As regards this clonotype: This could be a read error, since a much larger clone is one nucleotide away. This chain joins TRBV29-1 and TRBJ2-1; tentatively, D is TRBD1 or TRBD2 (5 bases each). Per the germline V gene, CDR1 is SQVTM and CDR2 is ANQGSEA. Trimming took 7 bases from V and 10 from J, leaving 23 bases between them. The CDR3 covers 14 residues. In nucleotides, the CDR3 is TGCAGCGCTGTGGGGCTTCTGCCAACGGGGGAGCAGTTCTTC. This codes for CSAVGLLPTGEQFF.

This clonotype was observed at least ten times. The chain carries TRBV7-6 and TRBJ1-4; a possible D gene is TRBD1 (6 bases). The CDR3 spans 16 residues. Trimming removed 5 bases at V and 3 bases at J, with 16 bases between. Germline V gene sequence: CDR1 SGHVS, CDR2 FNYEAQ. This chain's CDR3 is CASSPQGAAANEKLFF. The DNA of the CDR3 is TGTGCCAGCAGCCCACAGGGTGCCGCGGCTAATGAAAAACTGTTTTTT.

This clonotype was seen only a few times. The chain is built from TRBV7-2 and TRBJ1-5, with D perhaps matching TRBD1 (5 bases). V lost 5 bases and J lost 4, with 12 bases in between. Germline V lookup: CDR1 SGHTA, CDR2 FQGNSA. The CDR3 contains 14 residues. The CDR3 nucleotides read TGTGCCAGCAGCGAGGGACCGACGAATCAGCCCCAGCATTTT. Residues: CASSEGPTNQPQHF.

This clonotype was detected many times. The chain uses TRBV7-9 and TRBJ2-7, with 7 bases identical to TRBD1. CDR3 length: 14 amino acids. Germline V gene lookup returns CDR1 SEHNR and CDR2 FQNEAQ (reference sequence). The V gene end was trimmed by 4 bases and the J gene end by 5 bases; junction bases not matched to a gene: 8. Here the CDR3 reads CASSYSTGRNEQYF. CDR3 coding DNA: TGTGCCAGCAGCTATTCGACAGGGCGGAACGAGCAGTACTTC.

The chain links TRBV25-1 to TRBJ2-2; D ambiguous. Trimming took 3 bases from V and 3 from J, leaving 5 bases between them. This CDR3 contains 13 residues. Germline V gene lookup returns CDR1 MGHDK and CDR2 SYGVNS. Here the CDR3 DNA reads TGTGCCAGCAGTGACACAGACACCGGGGAGCTGTTTTTT. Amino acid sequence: CASSDTDTGELFF.

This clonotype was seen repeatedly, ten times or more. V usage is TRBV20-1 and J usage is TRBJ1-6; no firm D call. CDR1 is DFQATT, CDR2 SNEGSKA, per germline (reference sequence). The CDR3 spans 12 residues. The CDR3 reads CSSGYYNSPLHF. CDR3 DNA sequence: TGCAGCTCCGGGTACTATAATTCACCCCTCCACTTT.

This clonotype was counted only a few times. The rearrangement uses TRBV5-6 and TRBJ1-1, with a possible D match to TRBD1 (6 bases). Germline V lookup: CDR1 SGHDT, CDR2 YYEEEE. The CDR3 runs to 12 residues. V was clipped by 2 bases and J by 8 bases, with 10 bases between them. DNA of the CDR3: TGTGCCAGCAGCTTACAGGGTTGGGAAGCTTTCTTT. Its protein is CASSLQGWEAFF.

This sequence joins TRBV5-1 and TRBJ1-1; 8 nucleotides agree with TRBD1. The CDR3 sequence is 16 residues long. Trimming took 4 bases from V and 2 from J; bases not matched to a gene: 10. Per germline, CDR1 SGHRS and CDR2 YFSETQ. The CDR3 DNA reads TGCGCCAGCAGCATACGGACAGGGAGGGAAAACACTGAAGCTTTCTTT. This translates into CASSIRTGRENTEAFF.

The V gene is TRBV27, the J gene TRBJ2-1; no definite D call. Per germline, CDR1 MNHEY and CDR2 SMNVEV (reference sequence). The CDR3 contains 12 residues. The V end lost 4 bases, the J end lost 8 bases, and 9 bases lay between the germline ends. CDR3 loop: CASSSSGDEQFF. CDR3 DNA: TGTGCCAGCAGTTCGTCGGGCGATGAGCAGTTCTTC.

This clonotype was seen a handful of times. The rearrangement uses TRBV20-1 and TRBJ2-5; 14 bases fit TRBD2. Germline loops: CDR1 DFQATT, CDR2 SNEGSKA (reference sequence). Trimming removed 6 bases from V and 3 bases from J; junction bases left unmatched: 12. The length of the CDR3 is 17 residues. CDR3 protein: CSAPPSGLAGAKETQYF. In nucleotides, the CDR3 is TGCAGTGCCCCGCCCTCGGGACTAGCGGGGGCTAAAGAGACCCAGTACTTC.

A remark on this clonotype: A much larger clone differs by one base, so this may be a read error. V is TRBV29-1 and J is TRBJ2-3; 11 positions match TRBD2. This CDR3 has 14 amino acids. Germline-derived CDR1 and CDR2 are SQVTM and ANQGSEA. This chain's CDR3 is CSARRLAGTDTEYF. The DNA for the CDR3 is TGCAGCGCGAGAAGACTAGCGGGGACAGATACGGAGTATTTT.

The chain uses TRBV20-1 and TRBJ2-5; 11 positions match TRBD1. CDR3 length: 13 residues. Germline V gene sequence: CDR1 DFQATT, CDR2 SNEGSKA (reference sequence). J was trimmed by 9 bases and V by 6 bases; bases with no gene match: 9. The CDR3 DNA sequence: TGCAGTGCCGGGACAGGGGGGGTTGAGGCCCAGTACTTC. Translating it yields CSAGTGGVEAQYF.

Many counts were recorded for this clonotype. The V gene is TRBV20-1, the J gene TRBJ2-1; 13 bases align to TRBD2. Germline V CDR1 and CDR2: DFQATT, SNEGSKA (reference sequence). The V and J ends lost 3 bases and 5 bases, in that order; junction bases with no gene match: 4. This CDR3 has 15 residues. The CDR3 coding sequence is TGCAGTGCTAGCGGGACTAGCGGGGCGAACAATGAGCAGTTCTTC. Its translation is CSASGTSGANNEQFF.

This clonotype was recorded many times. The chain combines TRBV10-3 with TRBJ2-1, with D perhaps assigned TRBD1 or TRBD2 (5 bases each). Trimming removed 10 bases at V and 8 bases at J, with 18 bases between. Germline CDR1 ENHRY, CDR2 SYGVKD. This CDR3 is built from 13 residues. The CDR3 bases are TGTGCCACTGCCAGTGGGGGTAGGGATGAGCAGTTCTTC. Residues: CATASGGRDEQFF.

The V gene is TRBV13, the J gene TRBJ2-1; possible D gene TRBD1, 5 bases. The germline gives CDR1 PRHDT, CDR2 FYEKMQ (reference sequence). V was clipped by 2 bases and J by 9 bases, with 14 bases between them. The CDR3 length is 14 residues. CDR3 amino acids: CASSLQGPSSEQFF. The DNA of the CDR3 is TGTGCCAGCAGCTTACAGGGTCCGAGCAGTGAGCAGTTCTTC.

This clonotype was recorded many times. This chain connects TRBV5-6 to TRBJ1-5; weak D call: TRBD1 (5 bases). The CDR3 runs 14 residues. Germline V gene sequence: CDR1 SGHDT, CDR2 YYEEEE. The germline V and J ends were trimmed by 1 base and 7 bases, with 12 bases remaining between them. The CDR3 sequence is CASSLRGTQQPQHF. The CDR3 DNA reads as TGTGCCAGCAGCTTGAGAGGGACCCAACAGCCCCAGCATTTT.

The CDR3 here is CASSPARVYTGELFF. CDR3 sequence (DNA): TGTGCCAGCAGCCCGGCGAGGGTTTACACCGGGGAGCTGTTTTTT. The chain couples TRBV9 to TRBJ2-2; possible D gene TRBD2, 5 bases. This CDR3 has 15 residues. The V and J ends lost 4 bases and 3 bases respectively, with 13 bases between them. Germline V lookup: CDR1 SGDLS, CDR2 YYNGEE.

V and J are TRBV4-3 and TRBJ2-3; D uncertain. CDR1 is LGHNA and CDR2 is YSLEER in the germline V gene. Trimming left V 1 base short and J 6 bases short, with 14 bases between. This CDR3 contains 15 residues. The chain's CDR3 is CASSQGWTPMDTQYF. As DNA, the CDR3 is TGCGCCAGCAGCCAAGGTTGGACGCCGATGGATACGCAGTATTTT.

In nucleotides, the CDR3 is TGTGCCAGCAGCTTAGAGGTAGGGGGAAACGAGCAGTACGTC. Its protein is CASSLEVGGNEQYV. The chain combines TRBV7-8 with TRBJ2-7; the D gene is possibly TRBD1 (6 bases). The CDR3 spans 14 residues. The germline CDR1 and CDR2 sequences are SGHVS and FQNEAQ. The V end was cut by 1 base, the J end by 5 bases, with 12 bases between.

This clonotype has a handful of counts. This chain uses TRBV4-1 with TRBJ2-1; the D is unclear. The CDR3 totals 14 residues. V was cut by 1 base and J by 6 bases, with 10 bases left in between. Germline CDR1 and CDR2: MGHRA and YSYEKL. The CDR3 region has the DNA TGCGCCAGCAGCCAAGTTGAAGGATCCAATGAGCAGTTCTTC. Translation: CASSQVEGSNEQFF.

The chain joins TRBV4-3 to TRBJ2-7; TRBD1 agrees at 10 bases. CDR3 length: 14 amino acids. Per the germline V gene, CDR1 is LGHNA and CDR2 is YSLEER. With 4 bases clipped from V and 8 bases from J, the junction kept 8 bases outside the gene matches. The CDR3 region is CASSPDRGAVKQYF. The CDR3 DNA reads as TGCGCCAGCAGCCCGGACAGGGGGGCAGTTAAGCAGTACTTC.

CDR3: CASSRGRDEQFF. CDR3 DNA: TGTGCCAGCAGCCGGGGACGCGATGAGCAGTTCTTC. The chain links TRBV2 to TRBJ2-1; either TRBD1 or TRBD2 may supply D (5 bases each). Trimming removed 6 bases from V and 8 bases from J, with 11 bases in between. This CDR3 spans 12 amino acids. Germline V gives CDR1 SNHLY, CDR2 FYNNEI.